These 29 T cell receptor beta chains were sequenced from one sample in a study of blood T cell repertoires in COVID-19. Here immunoSEQ multiplex PCR was the method, and the copy in TCRdb shows in-frame clones only, minus some. The sample gives fewer than 150,000 clones, around three quarters of which show up once; about 10% is in the top ten. The sequenced material came from peripheral blood. The receptors derive from a human donor in a cohort sampled during active COVID-19.

This chain connects TRBV5-4 to TRBJ2-1, with 9 positions matching TRBD2. The CDR3 has 16 amino acids. From germline, CDR1 is SGHNT and CDR2 YYREEE (reference sequence). Losses at the gene ends were 4 bases for V and 6 bases for J; bases not matched to a gene: 11. CDR3 sequence reads: CASSLVSGGPSNEQFF. CDR3 sequence (DNA): TGTGCCAGCAGCCTGGTAAGCGGGGGGCCTTCCAATGAGCAGTTCTTC.

V and J are TRBV27 and TRBJ1-2; perhaps TRBD1 as D (5 bases). CDR1 is MNHEY and CDR2 is SMNVEV in the germline V gene (reference sequence). Trimming removed 3 bases from V and 8 bases from J, with 10 bases in between. The CDR3 covers 12 residues. As DNA, the CDR3 is TGTGCCAGCAGTTTCGCAGGGCGAGGCTACACCTTC. Its translation is CASSFAGRGYTF.

This chain connects TRBV5-4 to TRBJ2-7; the D gene is possibly TRBD1 (5 bases). V was trimmed by 4 bases and J by 3 bases, leaving 20 bases between them. The CDR3 runs 16 residues. The germline V gene encodes CDR1 SGHNT and CDR2 YYREEE (reference sequence). As DNA, the CDR3 is TGTGCCAGCAGCACTGACGGACAAATCGTCAACTACGAGCAGTACTTC. Translation: CASSTDGQIVNYEQYF.

CDR3 loop: CASSVDRWGTGELFF. The CDR3 DNA follows: TGCGCCAGCAGCGTAGACAGGTGGGGGACCGGGGAGCTGTTTTTT. The J gene is TRBJ2-2, the V gene TRBV5-1, with TRBD1 as a possible D gene (6 bases). Germline values: CDR1 SGHRS, CDR2 YFSETQ. The V gene lost 4 bases and the J gene lost 5 bases, with 15 bases spanning the gap. CDR3 length: 15 amino acids.

Ten or more counts support this clone. V is TRBV10-2 and J is TRBJ1-5; a weak D match, TRBD1 (6 bases). Trimming removed 1 base from V and 5 bases from J, with 12 bases in between. The CDR3 consists of 15 residues. The germline gives CDR1 WSHSY, CDR2 SAAADI. The CDR3 nucleotides are TGCGCCAGCAGTGAGTTCCTACAGGGACATCAGCCCCAGCATTTT. This gives the protein CASSEFLQGHQPQHF.

The genes are TRBV28 and TRBJ2-7; TRBD1 matches 8 bases. The CDR3 consists of 12 residues. J was trimmed by 6 bases and V by 3 bases; bases with no gene match: 1. Looked up from germline, CDR1 is MDHEN and CDR2 is SYDVKM. The CDR3 nucleotides read TGTGCCAGCAGTTTGGACAGGGCCGAGCAGTACTTC. It encodes CASSLDRAEQYF.

This clone is a singleton in its sample. CDR3: CASSAQGERSTDTQYF. DNA of the CDR3: TGTGCCAGCAGTGCGCAGGGGGAAAGGAGCACAGATACGCAGTATTTT. The chain joins TRBV6-1 to TRBJ2-3, with 7 nucleotides matching TRBD1. Germline V lookup: CDR1 MNHNS, CDR2 SASEGT. CDR3 length equals 16 residues. Trimming removed 4 bases from V and 0 bases from J; junction bases left unmatched: 7.

The sample holds many counts of this clone. The J gene is TRBJ1-2, the V gene TRBV19, with 8 bases identical to TRBD1. Germline values: CDR1 LNHDA, CDR2 SQIVND (reference sequence). With 6 bases clipped from V and 3 bases from J, the junction kept 12 bases outside the gene matches. This CDR3 region has 16 residues. DNA of the CDR3: TGTGCCAGTAGAGGGGGGGCAGGGGGCAAAGACTATGGCTACACCTTC. Encoded protein: CASRGGAGGKDYGYTF.

The V and J genes are TRBV14 and TRBJ2-7; D ambiguous. V was cut by 4 bases and J by 3 bases, with 7 bases left in between. Germline lookup yields CDR1 SGHDN and CDR2 FVKESK. The CDR3 is 12 amino acids. CDR3 sequence: CASSLSLYEQYF. The CDR3, as DNA: TGTGCCAGCAGCCTTTCCCTCTACGAGCAGTACTTC.

This chain uses TRBV9 with TRBJ2-2; 8 nucleotides line up with TRBD1. V lost 7 bases, J lost 7 bases, and 9 bases stayed unmatched. This CDR3 contains 14 residues. CDR1 and CDR2 from the germline V gene are SGDLS and YYNGEE. CDR3 in amino acids: CASGRTGSGGELFF. The CDR3 region has the DNA TGTGCCAGCGGCCGGACAGGGTCGGGCGGGGAGCTGTTTTTT. The variable domain in full, with the rest retrieved from reference TRBV9 and TRBJ2-2, is DSGVTQTPKHLITATGQRVTLRCSPRSGDLSVYWYQQSLDQGLQFLIQYYNGEERAKGNILERFSAQQFPDLHSELNLSSLELGDSALYFCASGRTGSGGELFFGEGSRLTVL.

This clone was detected only once. V is TRBV3-1 (or the pseudogene TRBV3-2) and J is TRBJ1-2; D not certain. V lost 0 bases to trimming and J lost 8 bases, with 7 bases between them. From germline, CDR1 is LGHDT and CDR2 YNNKEL (reference sequence). This CDR3 has 12 amino acids. This CDR3 reads CASSQEAVGYTF. CDR3 DNA: TGTGCCAGCAGCCAAGAGGCGGTAGGCTACACCTTC.

The rearrangement uses TRBV7-9 and TRBJ2-7; D is possibly TRBD2 (6 bases). Trimming removed 5 bases at V and 2 bases at J, with 13 bases between. The germline V gene has CDR1 SEHNR and CDR2 FQNEAQ (reference sequence). The CDR3 sequence is 14 residues long. CDR3 region: CASSIGTGTYEQYF. The CDR3 DNA reads as TGTGCCAGCAGCATCGGGACTGGCACCTACGAGCAGTACTTC.

V gene TRBV5-6 combines with J gene TRBJ1-2, with D perhaps TRBD1 (5 bases). The length of the CDR3 is 14 residues. Germline assignment: CDR1 SGHDT and CDR2 YYEEEE. The V end lost 3 bases, the J end lost 0 bases, and 9 bases lay between the germline ends. CDR3 sequence (DNA): TGTGCCAGCAGCTCCGAGACAGCTAACTATGGCTACACCTTC. Translation: CASSSETANYGYTF.

The V call is TRBV6-5, the J call TRBJ2-1; a possible D gene is TRBD2 (5 bases). This CDR3 contains 15 residues. Germline CDR1 MNHEY, CDR2 SVGAGI. With 6 bases removed from V and 9 bases from J, the gap between germline ends came to 21 bases. The CDR3 sequence: CASRDLARPWGEQFF. The DNA of the CDR3 is TGTGCCAGCAGGGACCTAGCCCGGCCCTGGGGTGAGCAGTTCTTC.

This chain uses TRBV29-1 with TRBJ1-5; the D gene is possibly TRBD1 (6 bases). Between the trimmed V and J ends, which lost 6 bases and 1 base, there was a span of 10 bases. There are 13 residues in the CDR3. CDR1 and CDR2 (germline): SQVTM, ANQGSEA. CDR3 bases: TGCAGCGTCGGAGACAGGAGCAATCAGCCCCAGCATTTT. It specifies CSVGDRSNQPQHF.

The chain couples TRBV6-5 to TRBJ2-1, with TRBD1 matching over 7 bases. The CDR3 is made up of 13 amino acids. Germline trimming cut 6 bases from V and 7 bases from J; bases unmatched to any gene: 6. Per germline, CDR1 MNHEY and CDR2 SVGAGI. The CDR3 protein is CASRAGQDNEQFF. Here the CDR3 DNA reads TGTGCCAGCAGAGCCGGACAGGATAATGAGCAGTTCTTC.

The rearrangement uses TRBV3-1 (or the pseudogene TRBV3-2) and TRBJ2-7; D might be TRBD1 (8 bases). The CDR3 extends over 15 amino acids. Germline-derived CDR1 and CDR2 are LGHDT and YNNKEL (reference sequence). Trimming stripped 4 bases from V and 2 bases from J, with 15 bases between. Here the CDR3 reads CASSPTGGGTYEQYF. Here the CDR3 DNA reads TGTGCCAGCAGCCCCACAGGGGGGGGAACCTACGAGCAGTACTTC.

The chain joins TRBV28 to TRBJ2-7, with a tentative D call TRBD2 (5 bases). Trimming shortened V by 8 bases and J by 3 bases, and 8 bases separated the two germline ends. This CDR3 region has 11 residues. CDR1 and CDR2 from the germline V gene are MDHEN and SYDVKM. CDR3 nucleotides: TGTGCCAGCTCTGGGAGCTACGAGCAGTACTTC. This translates into CASSGSYEQYF. The whole variable domain, remainder taken from reference TRBV28 and TRBJ2-7, is DVKVTQSSRYLVKRTGEKVFLECVQDMDHENMFWYRQDPGLGLRLIYFSYDVKMKEKGDIPEGYSVSREKKERFSLILESASTNQTSMYLCASSGSYEQYFGPGTRLTVT.

V usage is TRBV19 and J usage is TRBJ1-2; no reliable D call. The CDR3 contains 14 residues. Germline CDR1 reads LNHDA; CDR2 reads SQIVND (reference sequence). V lost 1 base and J lost 4, with 10 bases in between. CDR3 loop: CASSIVREGYGYTF. As DNA, the CDR3 is TGTGCCAGTAGTATAGTCCGGGAAGGCTATGGCTACACCTTC. The entire variable domain, with the rest obtained from reference TRBV19 and TRBJ1-2, is as follows: DGGITQSPKYLFRKEGQNVTLSCEQNLNHDAMYWYRQDPGQGLRLIYYSQIVNDFQKGDIAEGYSVSREKKESFPLTVTSAQKNPTAFYLCASSIVREGYGYTFGSGTRLTVV.

The gene calls are TRBV7-6 and TRBJ1-4; TRBD1 matches 10 bases. The CDR3 covers 15 residues. Germline CDR1 reads SGHVS; CDR2 reads FNYEAQ. V lost 5 bases to trimming and J lost 6 bases; unmatched junction nucleotides: 6. The CDR3: CASSLSTGGYEKLFF. CDR3 nucleotide sequence: TGTGCCAGCAGCCTATCGACAGGGGGCTATGAAAAACTGTTTTTT.

This sequence joins TRBV9 and TRBJ2-3, with D hard to call. Germline CDR1 SGDLS, CDR2 YYNGEE. There are 16 residues in the CDR3. Trimming left V 0 bases short and J 0 bases short, with 11 bases between. Here the CDR3 reads CASSVDSITSTDTQYF. The CDR3 DNA follows: TGTGCCAGCAGCGTAGACAGCATAACTAGCACAGATACGCAGTATTTT.

V is TRBV18 and J is TRBJ1-5; tentative D call: TRBD1 (6 bases). Germline V gives CDR1 KGHSH, CDR2 LQKENI. CDR3 size: 14 residues. V was pared by 6 bases and J by 7 bases, with 16 bases between. As DNA, the CDR3 is TGTGCCAGCTCGGGGGCTTCCTCGGGACAGCCCCAGCATTTT. Translated: CASSGASSGQPQHF.

The chain links TRBV3-1 (or the pseudogene TRBV3-2) to TRBJ2-1; no definite D call. The V and J ends lost 2 bases and 3 bases respectively, with 8 bases between them. Germline-derived CDR1 and CDR2 are LGHDT and YNNKEL (reference sequence). The CDR3 length is 14 residues. This CDR3 is CASSQLNFYNEQFF. Written as DNA, the CDR3 is TGTGCCAGCAGCCAATTGAACTTCTACAATGAGCAGTTCTTC.

The J gene is TRBJ1-5, the V gene TRBV11-2; a possible D gene is TRBD1 (6 bases). V lost 5 bases and J lost 4, with 15 bases in between. The CDR3 runs to 15 residues. Germline V CDR1 and CDR2: SGHAT, FQNNGV. CDR3 protein: CASSRGAGENQPQHF. The CDR3 DNA reads as TGTGCCAGCAGCCGGGGGGCAGGGGAGAATCAGCCCCAGCATTTT.

The CDR3 reads CASTYLAGGNTGELFF. For the CDR3, the DNA is TGTGCCAGCACTTACCTAGCGGGGGGGAACACCGGGGAGCTGTTTTTT. The chain couples TRBV2 to TRBJ2-2; 11 bases match TRBD2. This CDR3 has 16 amino acids. V dropped 7 bases and J dropped 1; count of bases not matched to a gene: 5. Germline V lookup: CDR1 SNHLY, CDR2 FYNNEI.

The gene calls are TRBV9 and TRBJ2-5; 8 bases are a match to TRBD2. The J segment lost 5 bases and the V segment lost 0 bases, leaving 6 bases of the junction unmatched. Germline V gene lookup returns CDR1 SGDLS and CDR2 YYNGEE. The length of the CDR3 is 15 residues. The CDR3 nucleotides are TGTGCCAGCAGCGTAGGAGCGGGGGCAGCCGAGACCCAGTACTTC. This codes for CASSVGAGAAETQYF.

V gene TRBV10-1 combines with J gene TRBJ1-6; TRBD1 aligns across 8 bases. The V and J ends lost 6 bases and 7 bases, in that order; junction bases with no gene match: 5. Germline V gives CDR1 WNHNN, CDR2 SYGVQD (reference sequence). The CDR3 is 14 residues long. The CDR3 region has the DNA TGCGCCAGCAGCCCGGGACAGGACAATTCACCCCTCCACTTT. Its protein product is CASSPGQDNSPLHF.

This chain uses TRBV7-2 with TRBJ2-5, with a tentative D call TRBD1 (5 bases). V was cut by 7 bases and J by 1 base, with 10 bases left in between. Germline assignment: CDR1 SGHTA and CDR2 FQGNSA. The CDR3 sequence is 13 residues long. The CDR3 DNA follows: TGTGCCAGCACCCCAGGGCTCCAAGAGACCCAGTACTTC. Protein: CASTPGLQETQYF.

The chain recombines TRBV28 with TRBJ1-5, with 8 bases identical to TRBD1. With 4 bases clipped from V and 3 bases from J, the junction kept 5 bases outside the gene matches. Germline assignment: CDR1 MDHEN and CDR2 SYDVKM. The CDR3 is made up of 15 amino acids. The CDR3 is CASSSRTGPNQPQHF. CDR3 coding DNA: TGTGCCAGCAGTTCTCGGACAGGGCCCAATCAGCCCCAGCATTTT.